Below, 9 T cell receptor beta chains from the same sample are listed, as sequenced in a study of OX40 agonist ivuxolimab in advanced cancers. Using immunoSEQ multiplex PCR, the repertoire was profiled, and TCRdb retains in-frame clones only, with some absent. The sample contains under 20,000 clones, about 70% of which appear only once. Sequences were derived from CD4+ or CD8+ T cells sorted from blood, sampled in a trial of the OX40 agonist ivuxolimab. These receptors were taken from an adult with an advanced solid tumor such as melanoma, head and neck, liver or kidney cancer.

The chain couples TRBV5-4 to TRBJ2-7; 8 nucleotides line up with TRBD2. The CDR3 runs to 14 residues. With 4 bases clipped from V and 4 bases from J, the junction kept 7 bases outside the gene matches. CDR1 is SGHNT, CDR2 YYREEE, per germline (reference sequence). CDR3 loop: CASSLSGITYEQYF. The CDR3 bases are TGTGCCAGCAGCCTTAGCGGGATTACTTACGAGCAGTACTTC.

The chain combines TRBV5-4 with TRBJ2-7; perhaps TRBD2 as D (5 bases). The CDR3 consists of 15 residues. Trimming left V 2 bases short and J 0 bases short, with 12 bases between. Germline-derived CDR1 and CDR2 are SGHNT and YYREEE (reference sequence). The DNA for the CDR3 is TGTGCCAGCAGCTTCGGTGCGGGTTCCTCCTACGAGCAGTACTTC. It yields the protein CASSFGAGSSYEQYF.

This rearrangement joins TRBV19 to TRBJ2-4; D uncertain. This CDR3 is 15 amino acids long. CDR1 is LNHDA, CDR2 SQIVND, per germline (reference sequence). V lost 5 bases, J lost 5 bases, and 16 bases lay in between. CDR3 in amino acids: CASSSMDGGQNIQYF. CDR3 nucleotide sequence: TGTGCCAGTAGTTCCATGGACGGTGGCCAAAACATTCAGTACTTC.

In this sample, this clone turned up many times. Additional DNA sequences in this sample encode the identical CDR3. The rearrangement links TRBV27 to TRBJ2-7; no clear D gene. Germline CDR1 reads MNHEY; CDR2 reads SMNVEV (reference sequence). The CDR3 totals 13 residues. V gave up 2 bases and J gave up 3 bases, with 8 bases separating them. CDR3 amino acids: CASSLGRSYEQYF. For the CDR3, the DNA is TGTGCCAGCAGTTTAGGCAGGAGCTACGAGCAGTACTTC.

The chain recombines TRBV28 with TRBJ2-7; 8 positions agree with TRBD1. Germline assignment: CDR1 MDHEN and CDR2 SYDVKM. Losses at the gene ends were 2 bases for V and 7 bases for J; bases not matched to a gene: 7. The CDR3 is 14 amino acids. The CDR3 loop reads CASSLDRGLEEQYF. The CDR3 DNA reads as TGTGCCAGCAGTTTAGACAGGGGTTTGGAGGAGCAGTACTTC.

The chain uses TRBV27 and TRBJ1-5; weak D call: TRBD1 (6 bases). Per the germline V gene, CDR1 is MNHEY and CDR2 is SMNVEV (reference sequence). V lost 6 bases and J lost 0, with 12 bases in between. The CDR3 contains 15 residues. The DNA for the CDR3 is TGTGCCAGCAGCCCCGACAGGTCTAGCAATCAGCCCCAGCATTTT. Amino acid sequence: CASSPDRSSNQPQHF.

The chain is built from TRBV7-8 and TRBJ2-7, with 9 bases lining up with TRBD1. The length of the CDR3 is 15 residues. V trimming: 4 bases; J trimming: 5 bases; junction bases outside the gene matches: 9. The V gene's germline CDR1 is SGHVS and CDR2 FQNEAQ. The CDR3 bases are TGTGCCAGCAGCTCGATAACAGGGGGCAAAAACGAGCAGTACTTC. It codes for CASSSITGGKNEQYF.

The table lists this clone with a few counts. CDR3 residues: CASSLEGGPSSYEQYF. The CDR3, as DNA: TGTGCCAGCAGCTTGGAAGGCGGCCCAAGCTCCTACGAGCAGTACTTC. This chain connects TRBV5-6 to TRBJ2-7; D gene ambiguous. The CDR3 contains 16 residues. From germline, CDR1 is SGHDT and CDR2 YYEEEE. V was clipped by 0 bases and J by 0 bases, with 13 bases between them.

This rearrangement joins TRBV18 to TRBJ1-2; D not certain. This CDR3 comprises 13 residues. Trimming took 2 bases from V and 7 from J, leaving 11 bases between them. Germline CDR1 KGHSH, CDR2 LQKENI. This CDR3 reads CASSPETLGGYTF. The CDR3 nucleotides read TGTGCCAGCTCACCAGAAACACTCGGTGGCTACACCTTC.